Following are 21 T cell receptor beta chains from one sample sequenced in a study of T cell clonotyping in hematopoietic cell transplantation. Indicated time point: recipient sample about 28 days before transplant, after cytoreduction. Sequenced by immunoSEQ multiplex PCR; TCRdb stores in-frame clones only, minus some. Here the sample spans approximately 19,000 clones, more than 75% being singletons. The sample in question was peripheral blood mononuclear cells, obtained before stem cell transplant. All receptors come from a man between 45 and 60 years old with acute myeloid leukemia. Some clones in this sample may be carry-over from other donors' samples.

This rearrangement joins TRBV30 to TRBJ1-4; D is possibly TRBD1 (5 bases). The CDR3 totals 14 residues. Germline V gene sequence: CDR1 GTSNPN, CDR2 SVGIG (reference sequence). Deletions cut 5 bases from V and 5 bases from J, with 15 bases between. CDR3 in DNA: TGTGCCTGGGGCCACGGGACCGTGAATGAAAAACTGTTTTTT. This encodes CAWGHGTVNEKLFF.

The chain recombines TRBV19 with TRBJ1-1; 7 bases align to TRBD1. Unmatched junction bases numbered 11, after V lost 5 bases and J lost 5 bases. CDR3 length: 15 residues. The V gene's germline CDR1 is LNHDA and CDR2 SQIVND (reference sequence). This chain's CDR3 is CASSSRRPGGTEAFF. CDR3 bases: TGTGCCAGTAGTTCCCGGAGGCCAGGGGGGACTGAAGCTTTCTTT.

The rearrangement uses TRBV2 and TRBJ2-7, with 7 bases matching TRBD1. The CDR3 runs to 15 residues. With V trimmed by 4 bases and J by 1 base, 7 bases remained unmatched. Germline CDR1 reads SNHLY; CDR2 reads FYNNEI. CDR3 region: CASSVTGTVSYEQYF. The DNA for the CDR3 is TGTGCCAGCAGTGTAACCGGGACAGTTTCCTACGAGCAGTACTTC.

The CDR3 loop is CASSLVGDGYTF. The CDR3 bases are TGTGCCAGCAGCTTAGTCGGGGATGGCTACACCTTC. The chain uses TRBV7-8 and TRBJ1-2, with unresolved D. Trimming took 1 base from V and 6 from J, leaving 6 bases between them. Germline CDR1 and CDR2: SGHVS and FQNEAQ. The CDR3 has 12 amino acids.

This clone was picked up a small number of times. The chain has TRBV10-3 and TRBJ2-7; TRBD1 agrees at 11 bases. The V gene end was trimmed by 0 bases and the J gene end by 7 bases; junction bases not matched to a gene: 5. This CDR3 has 15 amino acids. The germline CDR1 and CDR2 sequences are ENHRY and SYGVKD. Here the CDR3 DNA reads TGTGCCATCAGTGAGTCACGGACAGGGGGCAGGGAGCAGTACTTC. Its protein is CAISESRTGGREQYF.

As concerns this clone: The sample contains more than one DNA sequence encoding this CDR3. This rearrangement joins TRBV4-2 to TRBJ2-2; D is ambiguous. Trimming cost V 2 bases and J 0 bases, with 10 bases left between them. Germline loops: CDR1 LGHNA, CDR2 YNFKEQ. The CDR3 is 16 residues long. The CDR3 coding sequence is TGTGCCAGCAGCCAACCGACAAGTTCGAACACCGGGGAGCTGTTTTTT. It encodes CASSQPTSSNTGELFF.

As regards this clone: Additional DNA sequences in this sample encode the identical CDR3. The rearrangement uses TRBV9 and TRBJ2-2; weak D call: TRBD1 (5 bases). This CDR3 is built from 14 residues. Trimming took off 4 bases at V and 5 bases at J, with 12 bases between the two ends. Germline V CDR1 and CDR2: SGDLS, YYNGEE. The CDR3 reads CASSQTARTGELFF. Here the CDR3 DNA reads TGTGCCAGCAGCCAGACAGCGCGGACCGGGGAGCTGTTTTTT.

This chain links TRBV29-1 with TRBJ2-7; 7 bases align to TRBD1. CDR1 is SQVTM, CDR2 ANQGSEA, per germline. Trimming took 6 bases from V and 1 from J; bases not matched to a gene: 3. The CDR3 runs 12 residues. The CDR3, as DNA: TGCAGCGTGATGACAGGGTCCTACGAGCAGTACTTC. Protein: CSVMTGSYEQYF.

The V gene is TRBV9, the J gene TRBJ1-3; D not certain. This CDR3 has 16 residues. CDR1 and CDR2 from the germline V gene are SGDLS and YYNGEE. The V end was cut by 0 bases, the J end by 0 bases, with 10 bases between. The CDR3 loop is CASSVDGRSSGNTIYF. The CDR3 DNA reads TGTGCCAGCAGCGTAGACGGCAGAAGCTCTGGAAACACCATATATTTT.

CDR3 loop: CASSIGTSGRTGELFF. The CDR3 region has the DNA TGTGCCAGTAGTATAGGAACTAGCGGAAGAACCGGGGAGCTGTTTTTT. J is TRBJ2-2 and V is TRBV19; TRBD2 aligns across 8 bases. The CDR3 runs to 16 residues. Unmatched junction bases numbered 6, after V lost 1 base and J lost 5 bases. CDR1 is LNHDA, CDR2 SQIVND, per germline (reference sequence).

J is TRBJ1-5 and V is TRBV5-5, with TRBD1 as a possible D gene (6 bases). V was clipped by 1 base and J by 0 bases, with 17 bases between them. CDR3 length equals 18 residues. CDR1 is SGHKS, CDR2 YYEKEE, per germline (reference sequence). The CDR3 nucleotides are TGTGCCAGCAGCTTGAACTGGGGGCCGGGATATAGCAATCAGCCCCAGCATTTT. Protein product: CASSLNWGPGYSNQPQHF. Variable domain in full (rest from reference TRBV5-5 and TRBJ1-5): DAGVTQSPTHLIKTRGQQVTLRCSPISGHKSVSWYQQVLGQGPQFIFQYYEKEERGRGNFPDRFSARQFPNYSSELNVNALLLGDSALYLCASSLNWGPGYSNQPQHFGDGTRLSIL.

This clone occurred a few times. The chain uses TRBV7-2 and TRBJ1-2; D is unclear. Germline V CDR1 and CDR2: SGHTA, FQGNSA. CDR3 length: 13 amino acids. The germline V and J ends were trimmed by 0 bases and 13 bases, with 15 bases remaining between them. This CDR3 is CASSLALGEVSTF. CDR3 nucleotide sequence: TGTGCCAGCAGCTTAGCGCTTGGGGAAGTGAGCACCTTC.

V gene TRBV18 combines with J gene TRBJ1-6; D is uncertain. This CDR3 is 15 amino acids long. Germline V gene data show CDR1 as KGHSH and CDR2 as LQKENI. V was pared by 3 bases and J by 10 bases, with 16 bases between. The CDR3 DNA follows: TGTGCCAGCTCACCGGAGGGCCCGGCCCTATCACCCCTCCACTTT. It specifies CASSPEGPALSPLHF.

The genes are TRBV23-1 and TRBJ1-5, with D perhaps matching TRBD1 (5 bases). TRBV23-1 is reported as an ORF; its role is uncertain. V lost 0 bases and J 9 bases, leaving 15 bases between the germline ends. The length of the CDR3 is 15 residues. CDR3 sequence (DNA): TGCGCCAGCAGTCAATCGCGGGGACGGCGACGGCCCCAGCATTTT. Translating it yields CASSQSRGRRRPQHF.

The chain is built from TRBV7-6 and TRBJ1-1; D is uncertain. Germline CDR1 and CDR2: SGHVS and FNYEAQ. This CDR3 region has 13 residues. V was pared by 0 bases and J by 4 bases, with 6 bases between. The CDR3 spells CASSLARGTEAFF. DNA for the CDR3: TGTGCCAGCAGCTTAGCTCGGGGCACTGAAGCTTTCTTT.

This rearrangement joins TRBV14 to TRBJ2-7; a possible D gene is TRBD2 (5 bases). Germline CDR1 reads SGHDN; CDR2 reads FVKESK. V dropped 4 bases and J dropped 7 bases, with 20 bases sitting between them. This CDR3 is built from 15 residues. The CDR3 DNA follows: TGTGCCAGCAGCCGTGCGGCCGGGAACCGGAGGGAGCAGTACTTC. Translation: CASSRAAGNRREQYF. The full variable domain, its missing parts supplied by reference TRBV14 and TRBJ2-7, is EAGVTQFPSHSVIEKGQTVTLRCDPISGHDNLYWYRRVMGKEIKFLLHFVKESKQDESGMPNNRFLAERTGGTYSTLKVQPAELEDSGVYFCASSRAAGNRREQYFGPGTRLTVT.

The rearrangement uses TRBV19 and TRBJ2-7, with 7 bases that match TRBD1. This CDR3 contains 13 residues. V shed 3 bases, J shed 2 bases, and the junction held 1 base outside the gene matches. Germline V gene data show CDR1 as LNHDA and CDR2 as SQIVND (reference sequence). CDR3 amino acids: CASSIQGAYEQYF. CDR3 sequence (DNA): TGTGCCAGTAGTATCCAGGGGGCCTACGAGCAGTACTTC.

The chain combines TRBV13 with TRBJ2-1, with TRBD1 matching over 9 bases. Germline V CDR1 and CDR2: PRHDT, FYEKMQ (reference sequence). The CDR3 is 14 amino acids. Unmatched junction bases numbered 7, after V lost 5 bases and J lost 8 bases. CDR3 DNA: TGTGCCAGCAGCATCGGGACAGGGTCGGATGAGCAGTTCTTC. Residues: CASSIGTGSDEQFF.

This clone was observed a single time. V usage is TRBV5-1 and J usage is TRBJ2-5; D remains ambiguous. Trimming removed 3 bases from V and 5 bases from J, with 20 bases in between. The CDR3 runs 16 residues. From germline, CDR1 is SGHRS and CDR2 YFSETQ. For the CDR3, the DNA is TGCGCCAGCAGCTATTTAGGCAGTATACCGGTGGAGACCCAGTACTTC. Protein product: CASSYLGSIPVETQYF.

The genes are TRBV11-2 and TRBJ1-2; 8 bases agree with TRBD1. The CDR3 is 16 amino acids. V shed 1 base, J shed 4 bases, and the junction held 8 bases outside the gene matches. Germline CDR1 reads SGHAT; CDR2 reads FQNNGV. The CDR3 DNA sequence: TGTGCCAGCAGCTTAGGCACAGGGGGTATCGTCTATGGCTACACCTTC. Its translation is CASSLGTGGIVYGYTF.

This clone was observed a handful of times. The chain uses TRBV7-6 and TRBJ1-6, with TRBD1 as a possible D gene (5 bases). The CDR3 consists of 19 residues. Trimming shortened V by 5 bases and J by 0 bases, and 20 bases separated the two germline ends. Germline-derived CDR1 and CDR2 are SGHVS and FNYEAQ. CDR3 DNA: TGTGCCAGCAGCCCCGAGGTCGTGGGGGTTTTCTCCTATAATTCACCCCTCCACTTT. Its protein is CASSPEVVGVFSYNSPLHF.